A single sample is the source of the 2 T cell receptor beta chains below, sequenced in a study of human T cells and chemical hapten exposure. TCRdb re-called the RACE reads with MiXCR, one entry per CDR3 protein. The repertoire includes approximately 57,000 distinct CDR3 sequences, more than 7.5% of them detected once, and roughly 8.8% sits in the top ten. Specified time point: pre-sensitization, week 0. The treatment is: therapeutic diphenylcyclopropenone sensitization with weekly scalp DPC. This specimen was whole blood, taken in connection with sensitization to the hapten diphenylcyclopropenone (DPC). These receptors originate from a man between 40 and 49 years old with alopecia areata. Some clones in this sample may be carry-over from other donors' samples.

In this sample, this clonotype turned up many times. This sequence joins TRBV18 and TRBJ2-7; perhaps TRBD1 as D (5 bases). Germline V gene sequence: CDR1 KGHSH, CDR2 LQKENI. The CDR3 is 14 amino acids. The V end was cut by 3 bases, the J end by 6 bases, with 15 bases between. The CDR3 coding sequence is TGTGCCAGCTCACCTAGGGGCGCAGACTCCGAGCAGTACTTC. This gives the protein CASSPRGADSEQYF.

This clonotype was picked up many times. This sequence joins TRBV5-1 and TRBJ2-3; D is perhaps TRBD2 (6 bases). Trimming pared 4 bases from V and 2 bases from J, leaving 11 bases between. Germline-derived CDR1 and CDR2 are SGHRS and YFSETQ. There are 14 residues in the CDR3. CDR3: CASSRDSPTDTQYF. For the CDR3, the DNA is TGCGCCAGCAGCCGGGACTCCCCCACAGATACGCAGTATTTT.